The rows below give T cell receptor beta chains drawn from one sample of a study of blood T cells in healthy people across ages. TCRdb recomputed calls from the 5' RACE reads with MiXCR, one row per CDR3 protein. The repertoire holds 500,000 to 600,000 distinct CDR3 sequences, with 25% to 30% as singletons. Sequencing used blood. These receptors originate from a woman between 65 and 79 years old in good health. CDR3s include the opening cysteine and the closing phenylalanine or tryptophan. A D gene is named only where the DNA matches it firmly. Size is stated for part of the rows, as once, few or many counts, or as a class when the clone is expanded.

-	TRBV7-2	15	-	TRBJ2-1	CASGLAGQGGDEQFF	TGTGCCAGCGGCTTAGCGGGACAGGGCGGGGATGAGCAGTTCTTC
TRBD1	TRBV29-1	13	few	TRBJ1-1	CSVLQGVGTEAFF	TGCAGCGTTTTACAGGGGGTGGGTACTGAAGCTTTCTTT
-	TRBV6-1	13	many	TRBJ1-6	CATLWDNDSPLHF	TGTGCCACCCTCTGGGACAACGATTCACCCCTCCACTTT
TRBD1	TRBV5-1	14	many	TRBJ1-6	CASSPGQGRSPLHF	TGCGCCAGCAGCCCGGGACAGGGTCGGTCACCCCTCCACTTT
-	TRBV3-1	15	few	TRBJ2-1	CASSQESSFDNEQFF	TGTGCCAGCAGCCAAGAAAGCTCTTTCGACAATGAGCAGTTCTTC
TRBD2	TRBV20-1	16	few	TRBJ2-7	CSASKGSGASSYEQYF	TGCAGTGCTAGTAAAGGGAGCGGGGCGAGCTCCTACGAGCAGTACTTC
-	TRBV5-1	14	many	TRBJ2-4	CASSSGTRGDIQYF	TGCGCCAGCAGCTCGGGGACTCGAGGTGACATTCAGTACTTC
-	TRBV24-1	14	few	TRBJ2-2	CATSEYANTGELFF	TGTGCCACCAGTGAATACGCGAACACCGGGGAGCTGTTTTTT
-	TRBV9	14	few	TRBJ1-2	CASSVATSGQGYTF	TGTGCCAGCAGCGTAGCTACATCAGGACAAGGCTACACCTTC
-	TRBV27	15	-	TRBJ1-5	CASSPMMGGNQPQHF	TGTGCCAGCAGTCCCATGATGGGGGGAAATCAGCCCCAGCATTTT
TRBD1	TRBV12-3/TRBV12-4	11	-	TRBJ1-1	CASNQGVRAFF	TGTGCCAGCAACCAGGGGGTTCGAGCTTTCTTT
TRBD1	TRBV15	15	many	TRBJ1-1	CATSMQGQINTEAFF	TGTGCCACCAGCATGCAGGGACAGATTAACACTGAAGCTTTCTTT
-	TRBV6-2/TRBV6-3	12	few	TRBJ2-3	CASSYSEDTQYF	TGTGCCAGCAGTTACTCGGAAGATACGCAGTATTTT
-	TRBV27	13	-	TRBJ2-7	CASSRSYSYEQYF	TGTGCCAGCAGTAGATCCTATTCCTACGAGCAGTACTTC
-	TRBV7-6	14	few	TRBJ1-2	CASSPEQGFYGYTF	TGTGCCAGCAGCCCCGAACAGGGATTCTATGGCTACACCTTC
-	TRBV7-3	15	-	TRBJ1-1	CASSLFGHLNTEAFF	TGTGCCAGCAGCTTATTCGGGCATCTGAACACTGAAGCTTTCTTT
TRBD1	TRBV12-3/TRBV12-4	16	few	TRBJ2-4	CASTRQGRLGKNIRYF	TGTGCCAGCACCCGACAGGGCCGGCTAGGCAAAAACATTCGGTACTTC
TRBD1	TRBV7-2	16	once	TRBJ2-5	CASSLVRDRRQETQYF	TGTGCCAGCAGCTTAGTCCGGGACAGGCGACAAGAGACCCAGTACTTC
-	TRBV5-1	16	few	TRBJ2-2	CASSLAAGANTGELFF	TGCGCCAGCAGCTTGGCCGCCGGGGCGAACACCGGGGAGCTGTTTTTT
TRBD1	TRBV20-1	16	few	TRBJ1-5	CSARGQGGYSNQPQHF	TGCAGTGCTAGGGGACAGGGAGGGTATAGCAATCAGCCCCAGCATTTT
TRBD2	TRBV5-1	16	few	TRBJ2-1	CASSLPLAGGDNEQFF	TGCGCCAGCAGCTTACCACTAGCGGGGGGAGACAATGAGCAGTTCTTC
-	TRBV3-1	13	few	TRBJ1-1	CASSQEAGSEAFF	TGTGCCAGCAGCCAAGAGGCGGGGTCGGAAGCTTTCTTT
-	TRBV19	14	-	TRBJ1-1	CASRPIDPNTEAFF	TGTGCCAGTAGGCCCATTGATCCGAACACTGAAGCTTTCTTT
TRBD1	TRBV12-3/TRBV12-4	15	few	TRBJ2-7	CASSLAGGQPGEQYF	TGTGCCAGCAGTCTCGCAGGGGGCCAACCAGGAGAGCAGTACTTC
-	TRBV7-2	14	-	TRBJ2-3	CASSVDSFTDTQYF	TGTGCCAGCAGCGTAGACTCTTTCACAGATACGCAGTATTTT
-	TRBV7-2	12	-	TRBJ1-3	CASSLRANTIYF	TGTGCCAGCAGCTTAAGGGCAAACACCATATATTTT
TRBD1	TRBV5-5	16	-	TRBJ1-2	CASSPTQGKKDYGYTF	TGTGCCAGCAGCCCGACACAGGGGAAAAAGGACTATGGCTACACCTTC
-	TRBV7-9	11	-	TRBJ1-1	CASSLFPGAGF	TGTGCCAGCAGCTTATTCCCCGGAGCGGGCTTT
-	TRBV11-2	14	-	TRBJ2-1	CASSLDRGIDEQFF	TGTGCCAGCAGCTTAGATCGGGGCATCGATGAGCAGTTCTTC
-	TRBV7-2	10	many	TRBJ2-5	CASSLETQYF	TGTGCCAGCAGCTTGGAGACCCAGTACTTC
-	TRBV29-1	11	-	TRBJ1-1	CSVEANTEAFF	TGCAGCGTTGAAGCGAACACTGAAGCTTTCTTT
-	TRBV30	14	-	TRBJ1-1	CAWSVSQSSTEAFF	TGTGCCTGGAGTGTTAGCCAGAGCAGCACTGAAGCTTTCTTT
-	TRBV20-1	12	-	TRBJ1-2	CSATGAGSGYTF	TGCAGTGCAACTGGGGCAGGGTCGGGCTACACCTTC
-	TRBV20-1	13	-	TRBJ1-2	CSARFGTISGYTF	TGCAGTGCTAGATTCGGGACGATCAGTGGCTACACCTTC
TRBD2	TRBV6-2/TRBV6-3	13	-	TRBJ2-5	CASRRGNGETQYF	TGTGCCAGCAGGCGGGGGAACGGGGAGACCCAGTACTTC
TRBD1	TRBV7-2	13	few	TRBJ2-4	CASSLVRTGYLDF	TGTGCCAGCAGCTTAGTGCGGACAGGGTATCTGGACTTC
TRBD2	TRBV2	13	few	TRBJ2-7	CASSGDYFYEQYF	TGTGCCAGCAGTGGGGACTATTTCTACGAGCAGTACTTC
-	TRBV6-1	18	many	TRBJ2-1	CASCRGGGALRAYNEQFF	TGTGCCAGCTGTCGTGGGGGGGGGGCGTTACGCGCCTACAATGAGCAGTTCTTC
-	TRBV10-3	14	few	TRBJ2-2	CAISDSSNTGELFF	TGTGCCATCAGTGACAGCTCGAACACCGGGGAGCTGTTTTTT
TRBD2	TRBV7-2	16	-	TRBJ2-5	CASSQLAGGVWETQYF	TGTGCCAGCAGCCAACTAGCGGGGGGTGTTTGGGAGACCCAGTACTTC
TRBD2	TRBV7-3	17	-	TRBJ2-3	CASSLSGRGDVPDTQYF	TGTGCCAGCAGCTTGTCTGGGCGGGGGGACGTCCCAGATACGCAGTATTTT
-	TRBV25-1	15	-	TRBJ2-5	CVSSTVGSGAREQYF	TGTGTCAGCAGCACCGTGGGATCGGGGGCGCGAGAGCAGTACTTC
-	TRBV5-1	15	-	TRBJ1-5	CASSLEPDRRRPQHF	TGCGCCAGCAGCTTGGAGCCGGATCGGAGGCGGCCCCAGCATTTT
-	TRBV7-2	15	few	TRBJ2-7	CASSTQGGGPYEQYF	TGTGCCAGCAGTACTCAGGGCGGGGGCCCCTACGAGCAGTACTTC
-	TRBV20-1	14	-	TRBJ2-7	CSAAPGTATYEQYF	TGCAGTGCCGCACCGGGGACCGCAACCTACGAGCAGTACTTC
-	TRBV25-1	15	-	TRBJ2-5	CASSAGLRRQETQYF	TGTGCCAGCAGTGCCGGGCTGCGGCGCCAAGAGACCCAGTACTTC
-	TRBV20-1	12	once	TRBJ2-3	CSAREKGDTQYF	TGCAGTGCTAGAGAAAAAGGGGATACGCAGTATTTT
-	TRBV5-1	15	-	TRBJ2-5	CASSLQGTKQETQYF	TGCGCCAGCAGCTTGCAGGGGACTAAACAAGAGACCCAGTACTTC
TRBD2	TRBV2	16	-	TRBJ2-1	CASSAAGTNRGNEQFF	TGTGCCAGCAGTGCTGCCGGGACTAACCGCGGGAATGAGCAGTTCTTC
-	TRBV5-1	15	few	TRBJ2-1	CASSLEERSYNEQFF	TGCGCCAGCAGCTTGGAAGAAAGGTCCTACAATGAGCAGTTCTTC
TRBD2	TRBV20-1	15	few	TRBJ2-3	CSATRGGQGTDTQYF	TGCAGTGCTACCCGGGGGGGCCAGGGCACAGATACGCAGTATTTT
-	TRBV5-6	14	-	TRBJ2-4	CASSLEEGSNIQCF	TGTGCCAGCAGCTTGGAAGAGGGGAGCAACATTCAGTGCTTC
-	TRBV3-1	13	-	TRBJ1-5	CASSQGDGQPQHF	TGTGCCAGCAGCCAAGGAGACGGTCAGCCCCAGCATTTT
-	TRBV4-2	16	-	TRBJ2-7	CASSQDVVTGSYEQYF	TGTGCCAGCAGCCAAGACGTGGTCACAGGGTCCTACGAGCAGTACTTC
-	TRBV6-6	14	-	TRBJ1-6	CASSYSGGDSPLHF	TGTGCCAGCAGTTACTCGGGGGGAGATTCACCCCTCCACTTT
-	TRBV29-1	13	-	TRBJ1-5	CSVVEQNNQPQHF	TGCAGCGTTGTAGAACAGAACAATCAGCCCCAGCATTTT
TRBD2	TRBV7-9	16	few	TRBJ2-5	CASSTNLGTNQETQYF	TGTGCCAGCAGCACAAACCTCGGGACTAACCAAGAGACCCAGTACTTC
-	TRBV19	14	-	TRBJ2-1	CASNPGLVNNEQFF	TGTGCCAGTAACCCGGGACTCGTCAACAATGAGCAGTTCTTC
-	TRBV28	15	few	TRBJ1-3	CASSSPGRSGNTIYF	TGTGCCAGCAGTTCCCCGGGAAGATCTGGAAACACCATATATTTT
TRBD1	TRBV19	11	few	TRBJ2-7	CATGQFYEQYF	TGTGCCACGGGACAGTTCTACGAGCAGTACTTC